The 10 T cell receptor beta chains reported below all come from one sample, sequenced in a study of blood T cells in healthy people across ages (dated by TCRdb to the mid-2010s). The library was built by means of 5' RACE. The sequencer listed for this sample is Illumina HiSeq 2500. A second PCR of about 7 to 12 cycles was run with a J-beta primer mix and a sample-barcoded 5' primer. TCRdb reprocessing: public reads trimmed at Q25 with fastp, clones called with MiXCR, in-frame beta chains kept. CDR3 protein sequences are deduplicated, and each keeps its most common genes and DNA. The sample records some 920,000 distinct CDR3 sequences, 45% to 60% of which are singletons. About 22% of the sample belongs to the ten largest clones. Specimen: blood. The receptors were sampled from a woman aged 60-75 years in good health.

The gene calls are TRBV5-1 and TRBJ1-1; D is ambiguous. V lost 5 bases and J lost 1, with 15 bases in between. The CDR3 has 15 amino acids. Germline CDR1 SGHRS, CDR2 YFSETQ. CDR3 DNA: TGCGCCAGCAGGAGTGTTAGCTCTGGGAACACTGAAGCTTTCTTT. This encodes CASRSVSSGNTEAFF.

DNA for the CDR3: TGCAGTGCTGGGAGGACTAGCGGGAGTTACGAGCAGTACTTC. Its translation: CSAGRTSGSYEQYF. This chain joins TRBV20-1 and TRBJ2-7; 13 nucleotides line up with TRBD2. CDR1 is DFQATT, CDR2 SNEGSKA, per germline (reference sequence). The CDR3 has 14 residues. The trim removed 5 bases at V and 4 bases at J, leaving 5 bases unmatched.

The chain recombines TRBV6-2 or TRBV6-3 with TRBJ2-1; 14 bases line up with TRBD2. The germline CDR1 and CDR2 sequences are MNHEY and SVGEGT. The trim removed 8 bases at V and 9 bases at J, leaving 12 bases unmatched. This CDR3 spans 16 amino acids. The DNA for the CDR3 is TGTGCCAGCCGTTCCGGACTAGCGGGAGGTGTCGCTGAGCAGTTCTTC. The encoded protein is CASRSGLAGGVAEQFF.

The chain is built from TRBV7-6 and TRBJ2-6; D is undetermined. The CDR3 totals 17 residues. V dropped 3 bases and J dropped 1 base, with 13 bases sitting between them. The V gene's germline CDR1 is SGHVS and CDR2 FNYEAQ. The CDR3 reads CASSFEQSASGANVLTF. Here the CDR3 DNA reads TGTGCCAGCAGCTTCGAACAGTCGGCATCTGGGGCCAACGTCCTGACTTTC.

The chain uses TRBV25-1 and TRBJ2-4, with 12 bases matching TRBD2. Germline CDR1 reads MGHDK; CDR2 reads SYGVNS. The CDR3 consists of 15 residues. V dropped 4 bases and J dropped 4; count of bases not matched to a gene: 2. In DNA form, the CDR3 reads TGTGCCAGCAGTGGGACTAGCGGGGCAAAAAACATTCAGTACTTC. This translates into CASSGTSGAKNIQYF.

J is TRBJ1-3 and V is TRBV11-2; tentatively, D is TRBD1 (5 bases). V gave up 5 bases and J gave up 0 bases, with 17 bases separating them. This CDR3 is 17 amino acids long. Germline CDR1 reads SGHAT; CDR2 reads FQNNGV. CDR3: CASSPLSGAISGNTIYF. The CDR3 DNA sequence: TGTGCCAGCAGCCCTTTAAGCGGGGCAATCTCTGGAAACACCATATATTTT.

This clonotype was observed once. The V and J genes are TRBV3-1 and TRBJ1-4, with D perhaps matching TRBD1 (6 bases). Trimming removed 3 bases at V and 7 bases at J, with 21 bases between. This CDR3 contains 17 residues. CDR1 is LGHDT and CDR2 is YNNKEL in the germline V gene (reference sequence). CDR3 sequence: CASSQVLGGRVAEKLFF. The CDR3 DNA sequence: TGTGCCAGCAGCCAGGTCCTAGGGGGACGCGTAGCTGAAAAACTGTTTTTT. The full variable domain, with the rest looked up from reference TRBV3-1 and TRBJ1-4, is DTAVSQTPKYLVTQMGNDKSIKCEQNLGHDTMYWYKQDSKKFLKIMFSYNNKELIINETVPNRFSPKSPDKAHLNLHINSLELGDSAVYFCASSQVLGGRVAEKLFFGSGTQLSVL.

As for this clonotype: At one end, the junction sequence differs from germline, possibly due to a read error. The chain is built from TRBV7-2 and TRBJ2-1; TRBD2 matches 9 bases. The CDR3 runs 15 residues. Germline lookup yields CDR1 SGHTA and CDR2 FQGNSA. Written as DNA, the CDR3 is TGTGCCGGCAGCGCGGCTAGCGGGGACTACAATGAGCAGTTCTTC. Translated: CAGSAASGDYNEQFF.

This clonotype has just a few counts. This chain uses TRBV4-1 with TRBJ2-3; TRBD2 might be the D (5 bases). This CDR3 has 15 residues. V shed 4 bases and J shed 6 bases, with 17 bases lying between them. CDR1 MGHRA and CDR2 YSYEKL come from the germline V gene. The CDR3 nucleotides are TGCGCCAGCAGCCCCGGAGCGGTCGGTGGGGATACGCAGTATTTT. Its translation: CASSPGAVGGDTQYF.

This clonotype was seen more than once but under ten times. The chain has TRBV12-5 and TRBJ2-3; 14 bases are shared with TRBD2. Germline V gene lookup returns CDR1 LGHNT and CDR2 FRNRAP. The CDR3 sequence is 14 residues long. CDR3 in amino acids: CAGGTSGSSDTQYF. CDR3 bases: TGTGCCGGTGGGACTAGCGGGAGCTCAGATACGCAGTATTTT.